These T cell receptor beta chains were read from a single sample in a study of blood T cell repertoires in COVID-19. Assay: immunoSEQ multiplex PCR; the TCRdb copy retains only in-frame clones and omits some. The sample consists of around 60,000 clones, roughly nine tenths of them appearing once. The sequenced sample was peripheral blood. These receptors came from an older woman with COVID-19, enrolled during active disease. Both conserved end residues are part of each CDR3. Each record gives: clone size, V gene, J gene, D gene, CDR3 DNA, CDR3 protein. A D gene is named only where the DNA matches it firmly. Clone size is not always given. Where it is, it says once, few, many or a class for expanded clones.

>NA|TRBV11-2|TRBJ1-2|NA
TGTGCCAGCAGCATTGGGGCGGAAGGCTACACCTTC
CASSIGAEGYTF
>NA|TRBV9|TRBJ2-7|NA
TGTGCCAGCAGCGTAGGTATACAGGGCTACGAGCAGTACTTC
CASSVGIQGYEQYF
>NA|TRBV20-1|TRBJ1-1|NA
TGCAGTGCTAGTAGATGGGGCAGGGGTAAGACCACTGAAGCTTTCTTT
CSASRWGRGKTTEAFF
>NA|TRBV6-1|TRBJ1-4|TRBD1
TGTGCCAGCAGTGAAGCCAGGGGGCTTGAAAAACTGTTTTTT
CASSEARGLEKLFF
>NA|TRBV11-3|TRBJ2-1|NA
TGTGCCAGCAGCTTATATAGTGGGGAGGAGACTTCCCGGTTCTTC
CASSLYSGEETSRFF
>once|TRBV11-3|TRBJ2-7|TRBD1
TGTGCCAGCAGCCAAACAGGGGGCATCCCCTACGAGCAGTACTTC
CASSQTGGIPYEQYF
>once|TRBV4-3|TRBJ2-5|NA
TGCGCCAGCAGCCAGAGCGGAGCGCAAGAGACCCAGTACTTC
CASSQSGAQETQYF
>NA|TRBV24-1|TRBJ2-1|NA
TGTGCCACCAGTGGGGGCGGGGCGCGAATCAATGAGCAGTTCTTC
CATSGGGARINEQFF
>NA|TRBV2|TRBJ2-3|NA
TGTGCCAGCAGTGCTACACGGGGTGGTAGCACAGATACGCAGTATTTT
CASSATRGGSTDTQYF
>NA|TRBV19|TRBJ2-7|TRBD1
TGTGCCAGTAGTGACAGGGGGCCCTCCTACGAGCAGTACTTC
CASSDRGPSYEQYF
>NA|TRBV6-6|TRBJ1-2|NA
TGTGCCAGCAGTTACCTTCCGGACAGTACCAATGGCTACACCTTC
CASSYLPDSTNGYTF
>NA|TRBV19|TRBJ2-3|NA
TGTGCCAGTAGGCCCCGGACAGCGGGGACAGATACGCAGTATTTT
CASRPRTAGTDTQYF
>NA|TRBV5-1|TRBJ2-3|NA
TGCGCCAGCAGCCCGCTTAACGGGAGAGGGGGCACAGATACGCAGTATTTT
CASSPLNGRGGTDTQYF
>NA|TRBV4-1|TRBJ1-2|TRBD1
TGCGCCAGCAGCCCTGACCCACAGGGGGGTAACTATGGCTACACCTTC
CASSPDPQGGNYGYTF
>NA|TRBV9|TRBJ2-7|NA
TGTGCCAGCAGCGTAGCCTCAGGGATTCAAAATCTCTACGAGCAGTACTTC
CASSVASGIQNLYEQYF
>NA|TRBV19|TRBJ2-7|TRBD2
TGTGCCAGTACACCTTCCGGGGGGGGCTACACCTACGAGCAGTACTTC
CASTPSGGGYTYEQYF
>NA|TRBV10-1|TRBJ1-5|NA
TGCGCCAGCAGTGAGTCTGGGGAGTATAGCAATCAGCCCCAGCATTTT
CASSESGEYSNQPQHF
>NA|TRBV7-2|TRBJ2-4|NA
TGTGCCAGCAGCTTAGATCGGGGATTGAGGGACATTCAGTACTTC
CASSLDRGLRDIQYF
>NA|TRBV4-1|TRBJ1-5|NA
TGCGCCAGCAACTCAGTAGCGGGGAATCAGCCCCAGCATTTT
CASNSVAGNQPQHF
>once|TRBV11-3|TRBJ1-1|NA
TGTGCCAGCAGCTTGAGCCCCACTGAAGCTTTCTTT
CASSLSPTEAFF